This entry is about one T cell receptor (beta chain). Its antigen has not been determined. Base qualities are not provided; no much larger clone lies one nucleotide away. This sample stems from a study of T cell responses to AZD1222 COVID-19 vaccine (dated by TCRdb to the early 2020s). Describing the broader study: A total of about 250 trial participants underwent TCR sequencing, of whom under 220 had received two doses of AZD1222 and 26 had received two doses of the MenACWY control vaccine. Trial participants were enrolled by age into subgroups of 18-55, 56-69 and 70-plus years, and roughly 150, 30 and 60 TCR-sequenced participants, respectively, were included in these subgroups.

The time point label, read with the paper, signifies: about 28 days (+/-7) after the second vaccine dose. AZD1222 recipients with second doses at about 4 weeks or about 12 weeks were pooled, because spike-specific TCR depth and breadth did not differ between schedules. Samples from vaccinated people were obtained from the UK trials COV001 and COV002, which included a single-blind randomized controlled phase 2/3 trial of AZD1222 (ChAdOx1 nCoV-19) in healthy adults. Trial participant PBMC samples were collected at day 0 and day 28 after the second dose for TCRbeta chain sequencing. The junction shows trimming of 7 bases on V and 4 bases on J, plus 16 bases between the germline ends. The CDR3 numbers 14 residues from cysteine through phenylalanine. The entry retains the CDR3 DNA only, 42 bases that are in frame from base 1. The germline V gene encodes CDR1 SGHTA and CDR2 FQGNSA. The study at large found these results: Spike-specific TCR breadth and depth rose significantly after two AZD1222 doses compared with day 0 and with MenACWY recipients. The 56-69-year group was small, and its depth increase did not reach significance, likely because of low power. Most participants were white British and females outnumbered males, and the authors suggested that clonal diversity may have been underestimated. Conclusions about previously exposed vaccinees are limited, since just 6 or 7 AZD1222 recipients were seropositive for SARS-CoV-2 at baseline. Vaccine-associated CD4 TCRs spanned the whole spike protein, with dominant responses in regions 160-218 and 743-854. Because no day 14 peak-response samples were available, the repertoires could be characterized only after the peak T cell response. Epitopes outside the regions mutated in the B.1.351 and B.1.1.7 variants were reportedly recognized by nearly half of the unique spike-specific TCRs.

The CDR3 regions of human TCRbeta chains were subjected to immunosequencing. The published analysis was carried out like this. TCRs in the repertoires were compared against a reference library of SARS-CoV-2-specific TCRs that had been generated with the MIRA antigen-specificity platform. Breadth was defined as the fraction of unique TCRs that were SARS-CoV-2-associated. Depth was defined as the fraction of total T cells that were SARS-CoV-2-associated. Using the MIRA data, each spike-specific TCR was assigned both to the spike region to which the TCR was reactive and to a CD4 or CD8 class. Log10-transformed breadth and depth values were compared by one-way ANOVA with Sidak's multiple comparisons tests. This is the immuneACCESS table as TCRdb keeps it, with only in-frame sequences that have V and J called. A part of the clones is gone; compared with another copy, unresolved V genes explain less than half, and the rest is unexplained. Clone size and the V and J calls come from that table; the DNA yielded D and trimming. Here the sample has over 150,000 clones; approximately 90% occur a single time. The ten largest clonotypes hold around 4.5% of the sample.

This TCR came from an adult who received the AZD1222 COVID-19 vaccine. The sequencing used peripheral blood, collected 28 days after the second AZD1222 dose. The chain joins TRBV7-2 to TRBJ1-2, and possibly TRBD1, on 5 matching bases. For the CDR3, the sequence is CASTRGGMGYGYTF. The nucleotides are TGTGCCAGCACCCGGGGGGGAATGGGCTATGGCTACACCTTC.